This record concerns one TCR beta chain sequence. Its antigen is still unknown. With 60 Vbeta and 13 Jbeta primers, the PCR was carried out. Profiled with immunoSEQ multiplex PCR; TCRdb holds only in-frame clones, not every one. The sample shows 140,000 or so clones, around 75% of them seen only once. This sample is drawn from a study of cytomegalovirus exposure and HLA in healthy donors. The CDR3 sequence is 18 residues long. Germline CDR1 reads SGHRS; CDR2 reads YFSETQ. V lost 5 bases, J lost 0 bases, and 21 bases lay in between. Study-level points and caveats: Owing to their indistinguishability, certain V segments, notably TRBV6-2 and TRBV6-3, were excluded. According to a later analysis, donors in an Asian-associated ancestry cluster reportedly had fewer N-insertions than the roughly 640-donor mean. According to the study, roughly 160 TCR beta chains were cytomegalovirus-associated.

The sample taken for sequencing was PBMCs. The sequence came from a man between 60 and 70 years old in good health and CMV-seronegative. The chain links TRBV5-1 to TRBJ1-5, with D tentatively TRBD1 (6 bases). This CDR3 is CASRGDTAEGFSNQPQHF. The DNA of the CDR3 is TGCGCCAGCAGAGGGGACACCGCCGAGGGATTTAGCAATCAGCCCCAGCATTTT.